This entry features one TCR beta chain sequence. The record originates from a study of blood T cell repertoires in COVID-19. The overall study: Sites in the United States, Italy and Spain provided acute and convalescent COVID-19 samples. PBMCs, B-cell-depleted T cells, or T cells were the source of the cDNA or gDNA that made up the material.

Per the authors' pipeline: Scientists estimated how many nucleated cells there were by amplifying reference gene primers. Only in-frame clones appear in the TCRdb table, and some are missing; sequencing was by immunoSEQ multiplex PCR. Clonal size and the V and J genes are those of that table, whereas D and trimming came from the DNA. The sample consists of roughly 200,000 clones, 85% to 90% of them appearing once. V lost 2 bases, J lost 4 bases, and 10 bases lay in between. The CDR3 is 14 amino acids. Germline values: CDR1 SGHKS, CDR2 YYEKEE (reference sequence). The chain combines TRBV5-5 with TRBJ2-1; D is possibly TRBD1 (6 bases). Sequenced material: peripheral blood. This receptor was obtained from a woman aged 60-75 years with acute or convalescent COVID-19. The CDR3 coding sequence is TGTGCCAGCAGCTTAGATCAGGGGTACAATGAGCAGTTCTTC. Translation gives CASSLDQGYNEQFF.